The next 27 T cell receptor beta chains were all read from a single sample in a study of T cells in localized non-small cell lung cancer. Method: immunoSEQ multiplex PCR; TCRdb's copy keeps in-frame clones and lacks some. The sample lists about 56,000 clones, about nine tenths occurring once. The sample consisted of peripheral blood, taken before any cancer treatment. The receptors shown here come from a woman between 35 and 70 years old with stage I lung adenocarcinoma.

CDR3 DNA: TGTGCCATCAAGGGGACAGGGGGGTGGAACACTGAAGCTTTCTTT. Amino acid sequence: CAIKGTGGWNTEAFF. The V gene is TRBV10-3, the J gene TRBJ1-1; 11 nucleotides match TRBD1. Per germline, CDR1 ENHRY and CDR2 SYGVKD. J lost 1 base, V lost 7 bases, and 5 bases had no gene match. This CDR3 has 15 amino acids.

This sequence joins TRBV7-8 and TRBJ1-1; unclear D gene. The CDR3 is made up of 11 amino acids. Trimming removed 9 bases at V and 7 bases at J, with 12 bases between. Germline V gives CDR1 SGHVS, CDR2 FQNEAQ. The CDR3 protein is CARISQLEAFF. For the CDR3, the DNA is TGTGCCAGAATCTCCCAGCTTGAAGCTTTCTTT.

The chain combines TRBV6-4 with TRBJ2-3; TRBD2 aligns across 9 bases. Trimming cost V 0 bases and J 6 bases; bases outside gene matches: 16. From germline, CDR1 is MRHNA and CDR2 SNTAGT. There are 19 residues in the CDR3. In nucleotides, the CDR3 is TGTGCCAGCAGTGACTCCCCCTGGGATGGTAGCGGGGGATCGGATACGCAGTATTTT. Protein sequence: CASSDSPWDGSGGSDTQYF.

V gene TRBV19 combines with J gene TRBJ1-1, with D uncertain. V dropped 3 bases and J dropped 3 bases, with 5 bases sitting between them. CDR3 size: 12 residues. CDR1 and CDR2 (germline): LNHDA, SQIVND (reference sequence). CDR3 DNA: TGTGCCAGTAGTATTCGCGACACTGAAGCTTTCTTT. Its translation: CASSIRDTEAFF.

The chain links TRBV9 to TRBJ2-2, with 8 bases identical to TRBD1. This CDR3 has 15 residues. CDR1 SGDLS and CDR2 YYNGEE come from the germline V gene. V trimming: 5 bases; J trimming: 5 bases; junction bases outside the gene matches: 8. The CDR3 DNA sequence: TGTGCCAGCAGAGAGGACAGGGTAACGACCGGGGAGCTGTTTTTT. It translates to CASREDRVTTGELFF.

The genes are TRBV5-1 and TRBJ2-3, with 8 bases aligning to TRBD2. CDR1 is SGHRS, CDR2 YFSETQ, per germline. Germline trimming cut 6 bases from V and 2 bases from J; bases unmatched to any gene: 5. The length of the CDR3 is 14 residues. This CDR3 reads CASTSGGVTDTQYF. As DNA, the CDR3 is TGCGCCAGCACGAGCGGGGGAGTCACAGATACGCAGTATTTT.

The CDR3 here is CASSEFGRTTEAFF. In DNA, the CDR3 is TGTGCCAGCAGTGAATTCGGCAGAACGACTGAAGCTTTCTTT. V is TRBV25-1 and J is TRBJ1-1, with D unresolved. Germline V gene lookup returns CDR1 MGHDK and CDR2 SYGVNS. Trimming removed 1 base at V and 5 bases at J, with 11 bases between. There are 14 residues in the CDR3. The complete variable domain, with remaining parts taken from reference TRBV25-1 and TRBJ1-1, reads EADIYQTPRYLVIGTGKKITLECSQTMGHDKMYWYQQDPGMELHLIHYSYGVNSTEKGDLSSESTVSRIRTEHFPLTLESARPSHTSQYLCASSEFGRTTEAFFGQGTRLTVV.

The chain joins TRBV5-1 to TRBJ1-2; a possible D gene is TRBD1 (6 bases). Trimming removed 0 bases from V and 3 bases from J, with 9 bases in between. The V gene's germline CDR1 is SGHRS and CDR2 YFSETQ. The CDR3 totals 14 residues. The CDR3 DNA is TGCGCCAGCAGCTTGGCCGGGGGCGACTATGGCTACACCTTC. This codes for CASSLAGGDYGYTF.

The genes are TRBV29-1 and TRBJ1-1; D ambiguous. In germline, CDR1 is SQVTM, CDR2 ANQGSEA. The CDR3 loop spans 13 amino acids. The V gene lost 4 bases and the J gene lost 7 bases, with 16 bases spanning the gap. CDR3 loop: CSVVVPFESEAFF. CDR3 nucleotide sequence: TGCAGCGTTGTGGTCCCCTTTGAAAGTGAAGCTTTCTTT.

This clone was picked up one time. This chain uses TRBV5-1 with TRBJ2-7; 7 nucleotides agree with TRBD1. This CDR3 spans 15 amino acids. The germline V gene has CDR1 SGHRS and CDR2 YFSETQ. With 0 bases clipped from V and 2 bases from J, the junction kept 5 bases outside the gene matches. The CDR3 loop reads CASSLGGTVTYEQYF. CDR3 bases: TGCGCCAGCAGCTTGGGTGGGACAGTTACCTACGAGCAGTACTTC.

The chain combines TRBV29-1 with TRBJ2-5; the D call may be TRBD1 or TRBD2 (6 bases each). Germline V gene lookup returns CDR1 SQVTM and CDR2 ANQGSEA. This CDR3 is built from 12 residues. Trimming stripped 6 bases from V and 5 bases from J, with 13 bases between. CDR3 sequence reads: CSVKRGVETQYF. CDR3 nucleotide sequence: TGCAGCGTAAAGAGGGGGGTGGAGACCCAGTACTTC.

V gene TRBV5-6 combines with J gene TRBJ2-5; no definite D call. Trimming removed 7 bases from V and 1 base from J, with 8 bases in between. Germline V CDR1 and CDR2: SGHDT, YYEEEE. The CDR3 loop spans 12 amino acids. The chain's CDR3 is CASRQLQETQYF. DNA of the CDR3: TGTGCCAGCCGGCAGCTCCAAGAGACCCAGTACTTC.

The V call is TRBV9, the J call TRBJ1-5; D is undetermined. V was cut by 0 bases and J by 9 bases, with 10 bases left in between. The CDR3 is made up of 13 amino acids. Germline V CDR1 and CDR2: SGDLS, YYNGEE. The CDR3 loop reads CASSVGDRPPQHF. The CDR3 DNA follows: TGTGCCAGCAGCGTAGGAGACCGGCCGCCCCAGCATTTT.

The genes are TRBV4-2 and TRBJ2-7, with D unresolved. CDR3 size: 13 residues. The V gene's germline CDR1 is LGHNA and CDR2 YNFKEQ. V lost 8 bases to trimming and J lost 0 bases, with 11 bases between them. The chain's CDR3 is CASARTSSYEQYF. CDR3 DNA: TGTGCCAGCGCCAGGACGAGCTCCTACGAGCAGTACTTC.

CDR3 nucleotides: TGTGCCAGTAGTATAGCGGGAACCCAGTACTTC. It specifies CASSIAGTQYF. The chain recombines TRBV19 with TRBJ2-5; D perhaps matches TRBD2 (5 bases). CDR3 length equals 11 residues. Germline loops: CDR1 LNHDA, CDR2 SQIVND (reference sequence). V lost 1 base and J 8 bases, leaving 5 bases between the germline ends.

The rearrangement links TRBV27 to TRBJ1-2; no reliable D call. Germline V gene sequence: CDR1 MNHEY, CDR2 SMNVEV (reference sequence). CDR3 length: 13 residues. V dropped 1 base and J dropped 5 bases, with 8 bases sitting between them. The DNA for the CDR3 is TGTGCCAGCAGTTTATGGCCCGCGTATGGCTACACCTTC. This translates into CASSLWPAYGYTF.

In its sample, this clone was seen a few times. The chain joins TRBV7-2 to TRBJ1-6, with TRBD1 matching over 7 bases. This CDR3 has 15 residues. Germline loops: CDR1 SGHTA, CDR2 FQGNSA. V gave up 4 bases and J gave up 6 bases; unmatched junction bases: 6. Written as DNA, the CDR3 is TGTGCCAGCAGCTGGGGGGGACAGCCTAATTCACCCCTCCACTTT. It yields the protein CASSWGGQPNSPLHF.

The V and J genes are TRBV10-3 and TRBJ1-1; 10 nucleotides match TRBD1. This CDR3 is 14 amino acids long. CDR1 ENHRY and CDR2 SYGVKD come from the germline V gene. Unmatched junction bases numbered 4, after V lost 5 bases and J lost 4 bases. CDR3 DNA: TGTGCCATCAGTCCGGGACAGGGGACCACTGAAGCTTTCTTT. Translated, it gives CAISPGQGTTEAFF.

CDR3 coding DNA: TGCGCCAGCAGCCAGGGGGGGCAATACGAAAAACTGTTTTTT. The encoded protein is CASSQGGQYEKLFF. J is TRBJ1-4 and V is TRBV4-3; tentatively, D is TRBD1 (6 bases). This CDR3 spans 14 amino acids. The germline gives CDR1 LGHNA, CDR2 YSLEER. Trimming took 3 bases from V and 8 from J, leaving 13 bases between them.

The chain combines TRBV30 with TRBJ1-4; the D gene is possibly TRBD1 (5 bases). V lost 4 bases and J lost 0, with 12 bases in between. Germline V CDR1 and CDR2: GTSNPN, SVGIG (reference sequence). The CDR3 length is 15 residues. In nucleotides, the CDR3 is TGTGCCTGGACCGGCGGAGGGGCAACTAATGAAAAACTGTTTTTT. Translation: CAWTGGGATNEKLFF.

The chain recombines TRBV25-1 with TRBJ1-2; tentatively, D is TRBD1 (6 bases). Germline-derived CDR1 and CDR2 are MGHDK and SYGVNS. The ends were cut back, 4 bases at V and 8 bases at J, with 14 bases in the middle. This CDR3 is built from 13 residues. CDR3 amino acids: CASSVGPGEGYTF. The DNA for the CDR3 is TGTGCCAGCAGTGTTGGCCCAGGGGAAGGCTACACCTTC.

The rearrangement joins TRBV10-2 to TRBJ1-3; D uncertain. This CDR3 contains 15 residues. Germline V CDR1 and CDR2: WSHSY, SAAADI. V gave up 4 bases and J gave up 0 bases, with 10 bases separating them. The CDR3 spells CASSVGRNSGNTIYF. The CDR3 nucleotides are TGCGCCAGCAGTGTGGGCAGAAACTCTGGAAACACCATATATTTT.

The CDR3 nucleotides are TGTGCCAGCAGCGAGGACAGGGGGCTCGGAAACACCATATATTTT. Protein sequence: CASSEDRGLGNTIYF. This chain uses TRBV5-4 with TRBJ1-3, with 11 bases matching TRBD1. CDR3 size: 15 residues. Germline loops: CDR1 SGHNT, CDR2 YYREEE (reference sequence). J lost 4 bases, V lost 4 bases, and 4 bases had no gene match.

The chain employs TRBV10-3 and TRBJ2-1; D might be TRBD2 (6 bases). CDR1 is ENHRY, CDR2 SYGVKD, per germline. Trimming left V 7 bases short and J 6 bases short, with 16 bases between. CDR3 length: 14 residues. CDR3 DNA sequence: TGTGCCATCACCCCGGAAATCGGGGGCAATGAGCAGTTCTTC. This sequence encodes CAITPEIGGNEQFF.

This clone has a handful of counts. The DNA of the CDR3 is TGTGCCAGCGGACGGGGCTACGAGCAGTACTTC. Translated, it gives CASGRGYEQYF. The chain couples TRBV7-2 to TRBJ2-7; D is perhaps TRBD2 (5 bases). Per germline, CDR1 SGHTA and CDR2 FQGNSA. This CDR3 is 11 amino acids long. V was shortened by 8 bases and J by 3 bases, with 8 bases between the two germline ends.

The chain couples TRBV7-2 to TRBJ2-5, with D possibly being TRBD2 (6 bases). V lost 6 bases and J 5 bases, leaving 13 bases between the germline ends. CDR1 and CDR2 from the germline V gene are SGHTA and FQGNSA. CDR3 length: 13 residues. The CDR3 DNA is TGTGCCAGCAGTGGAGGGGTCTGGGAGACCCAGTACTTC. Its protein product is CASSGGVWETQYF.

The CDR3 DNA reads TGTGCCAGCAGCTCCGGGACAGTTAACACCGGGGAGCTGTTTTTT. Encoded protein: CASSSGTVNTGELFF. This rearrangement joins TRBV5-4 to TRBJ2-2; 7 nucleotides line up with TRBD1. Germline loops: CDR1 SGHNT, CDR2 YYREEE (reference sequence). The J segment lost 2 bases and the V segment lost 3 bases, leaving 4 bases of the junction unmatched. The CDR3 contains 15 residues.